These 28 T cell receptor beta chains share one sample of origin, sequenced in a study of T cell changes during pregnancy in multiple sclerosis. This table comes from immunoSEQ multiplex PCR, and its TCRdb copy is limited to in-frame clones, with some not included. Seen here are about 38,000 clones, around 90% observed once, and the top ten hold more than 0.5%. Here the sequenced sample was CD4+ T cells from peripheral blood mononuclear cells, taken in the second trimester of pregnancy. The receptors derive from a female donor with multiple sclerosis, enrolled in a pregnancy study.

This sequence joins TRBV5-4 and TRBJ1-1; D possibly corresponds to TRBD1 (5 bases). Trimming cost V 0 bases and J 1 base, with 10 bases left between them. Germline-derived CDR1 and CDR2 are SGHNT and YYREEE (reference sequence). The length of the CDR3 is 15 residues. In nucleotides, the CDR3 is TGTGCCAGCAGCTTGGTAGGTACAGGGAACACTGAAGCTTTCTTT. Its translation: CASSLVGTGNTEAFF. Using reference TRBV5-4 and TRBJ1-1 for the parts outside the CDR3, the full variable domain is ETGVTQSPTHLIKTRGQQVTLRCSSQSGHNTVSWYQQALGQGPQFIFQYYREEENGRGNFPPRFSGLQFPNYSSELNVNALELDDSALYLCASSLVGTGNTEAFFGQGTRLTVV.

V and J are TRBV7-2 and TRBJ1-2, with D hard to call. This CDR3 region has 12 residues. V was trimmed by 2 bases and J by 8 bases, leaving 9 bases between them. Germline V lookup: CDR1 SGHTA, CDR2 FQGNSA. CDR3 in DNA: TGTGCCAGCAGCTTATATCCCGTGGGCTACACCTTC. Its protein product is CASSLYPVGYTF.

The chain joins TRBV30 to TRBJ2-1, with D unresolved. Per the germline V gene, CDR1 is GTSNPN and CDR2 is SVGIG (reference sequence). Trimming shortened V by 4 bases and J by 5 bases, and 6 bases separated the two germline ends. The CDR3 is 11 residues long. This chain's CDR3 is CAWIKNNEQFF. CDR3 DNA: TGTGCCTGGATTAAAAACAATGAGCAGTTCTTC.

A few counts support this clone. The rearrangement uses TRBV7-9 and TRBJ2-7; 11 nucleotides align to TRBD1. The CDR3 contains 15 residues. Trimming at V came to 4 bases and at J to 5 bases, leaving 7 bases not matched to a gene. CDR1 is SEHNR and CDR2 is FQNEAQ in the germline V gene (reference sequence). The CDR3 DNA is TGTGCCAGCAGCTCTTGGGACAGGGGGTTAAACGAGCAGTACTTC. It codes for CASSSWDRGLNEQYF.

This clone was detected only a few times. The chain joins TRBV11-2 to TRBJ2-3; 10 positions agree with TRBD2. After removal of 3 bases from V and 5 bases from J, the junction contained 5 bases not matched to a gene. The CDR3 has 15 amino acids. Germline CDR1 SGHAT, CDR2 FQNNGV. CDR3 sequence: CASSFTSGTEDTQYF. The CDR3 DNA is TGTGCCAGCAGCTTCACTAGCGGGACGGAAGATACGCAGTATTTT. Combining the CDR3 with reference TRBV11-2 and TRBJ2-3 gives the whole variable domain EAGVAQSPRYKIIEKRQSVAFWCNPISGHATLYWYQQILGQGPKLLIQFQNNGVVDDSQLPKDRFSAERLKGVDSTLKIQPAKLEDSAVYLCASSFTSGTEDTQYFGPGTRLTVL.

V is TRBV5-1 and J is TRBJ2-1, with D perhaps matching TRBD1 (6 bases). CDR1 is SGHRS, CDR2 YFSETQ, per germline. Trimming took 0 bases from V and 0 from J, leaving 10 bases between them. This CDR3 comprises 16 residues. The CDR3 region is CASSLGGPSSYNEQFF. CDR3 bases: TGCGCCAGCAGCTTGGGGGGGCCGAGCTCCTACAATGAGCAGTTCTTC.

The CDR3 nucleotides read TGTGCCAGCAGGCCGGGACAGGGTGCCTACGAGCAGTACTTC. It encodes CASRPGQGAYEQYF. The genes are TRBV7-9 and TRBJ2-7; 9 nucleotides match TRBD1. Germline lookup yields CDR1 SEHNR and CDR2 FQNEAQ (reference sequence). The CDR3 extends over 14 amino acids. Trimming at V came to 6 bases and at J to 2 bases, leaving 5 bases not matched to a gene. Using reference TRBV7-9 and TRBJ2-7 for the parts outside the CDR3, the full variable domain is DTGVSQNPRHKITKRGQNVTFRCDPISEHNRLYWYRQTLGQGPEFLTYFQNEAQLEKSRLLSDRFSAERPKGSFSTLEIQRTEQGDSAMYLCASRPGQGAYEQYFGPGTRLTVT.

The gene calls are TRBV4-3 and TRBJ2-1, with 11 bases that match TRBD2. The germline gives CDR1 LGHNA, CDR2 YSLEER. Trimming took 0 bases from V and 9 from J; bases not matched to a gene: 4. CDR3 length equals 15 residues. This CDR3 reads CASSQELAGVSEQFF. The CDR3 nucleotides read TGCGCCAGCAGCCAAGAACTAGCGGGAGTTAGTGAGCAGTTCTTC.

V is TRBV18 and J is TRBJ2-5, with TRBD2 matching over 9 bases. This CDR3 has 15 amino acids. Germline V gives CDR1 KGHSH, CDR2 LQKENI. The V and J ends lost 2 bases and 3 bases, in that order; junction bases with no gene match: 4. CDR3 in amino acids: CASSPGLATKETQYF. CDR3 DNA sequence: TGTGCCAGCTCACCAGGACTAGCGACTAAAGAGACCCAGTACTTC.

The gene calls are TRBV2 and TRBJ2-2; 12 nucleotides agree with TRBD2. From germline, CDR1 is SNHLY and CDR2 FYNNEI. Trimming cost V 5 bases and J 4 bases; bases outside gene matches: 5. The CDR3 has 16 amino acids. The CDR3 sequence: CASSKTSGSRTGELFF. The CDR3 nucleotides are TGTGCCAGCAGTAAGACTAGCGGGAGTCGCACCGGGGAGCTGTTTTTT.

The chain recombines TRBV21-1 with TRBJ2-1; TRBD2, as called in the table, went unchecked against the DNA. TRBV21-1 is tagged as a pseudogene. The length of the CDR3 is 17 residues. DNA for the CDR3: TGTGCCAGCAGCAAAGATGAGCGGGAGGATTCTTCGAATGAGCAGTTCTTC. The encoded protein is CASSKDEREDSSNEQFF.

J is TRBJ1-2 and V is TRBV4-1; D might be TRBD1 (6 bases). Germline CDR1 MGHRA, CDR2 YSYEKL. V lost 2 bases and J 2 bases, leaving 15 bases between the germline ends. The CDR3 runs 16 residues. CDR3: CASSQPRRGTNYGYTF. The CDR3 coding sequence is TGCGCCAGCAGCCAACCTCGAAGGGGGACCAACTATGGCTACACCTTC.

V usage is TRBV30 and J usage is TRBJ2-7; TRBD1 might be the D (6 bases). Germline V gene data show CDR1 as GTSNPN and CDR2 as SVGIG (reference sequence). The CDR3 sequence is 13 residues long. The V end lost 2 bases, the J end lost 4 bases, and 12 bases lay between the germline ends. For the CDR3, the DNA is TGTGCCTGGAGTAGGACAGTAGCATACGAGCAGTACTTC. Translating it yields CAWSRTVAYEQYF.

V gene TRBV7-9 combines with J gene TRBJ2-1, with TRBD2 as a possible D gene (6 bases). The V and J ends lost 3 bases and 0 bases respectively, with 12 bases between them. The CDR3 loop spans 16 amino acids. Germline assignment: CDR1 SEHNR and CDR2 FQNEAQ (reference sequence). CDR3 protein: CASSLLAVSSYNEQFF. The CDR3 DNA is TGTGCCAGCAGCTTGTTAGCGGTTAGCTCCTACAATGAGCAGTTCTTC.

This clone was seen only a few times. The CDR3 DNA follows: TGTGCCAGTAGTTCGACAGGTCTCTCTGGAAACACCATATATTTT. Protein product: CASSSTGLSGNTIYF. V is TRBV19 and J is TRBJ1-3; maybe TRBD1 (6 bases). The V gene lost 5 bases and the J gene lost 0 bases, with 11 bases spanning the gap. CDR1 and CDR2 (germline): LNHDA, SQIVND (reference sequence). This CDR3 is 15 amino acids long.

The rearrangement joins TRBV4-2 to TRBJ2-7, with D tentatively TRBD1 (5 bases). The germline V gene encodes CDR1 LGHNA and CDR2 YNFKEQ. There are 12 residues in the CDR3. V gave up 4 bases and J gave up 6 bases, with 10 bases separating them. The CDR3 DNA sequence: TGTGCCAGCAGCCCTCAGGGTCTCGAGCAGTACTTC. It yields the protein CASSPQGLEQYF.

The J gene is TRBJ1-5, the V gene TRBV27, with D perhaps matching TRBD1 (6 bases). Trimming took 0 bases from V and 7 from J, leaving 10 bases between them. The CDR3 totals 14 residues. In germline, CDR1 is MNHEY, CDR2 SMNVEV (reference sequence). The CDR3 nucleotides read TGTGCCAGCAGTTTATCTCAGGGGCGGCAGCCCCAGCATTTT. Translated, it gives CASSLSQGRQPQHF.

This clone was counted once. The V gene is TRBV18, the J gene TRBJ2-3; 8 bases map to TRBD2. This CDR3 has 18 residues. Germline V gene data show CDR1 as KGHSH and CDR2 as LQKENI. The J segment lost 2 bases and the V segment lost 2 bases, leaving 12 bases of the junction unmatched. The CDR3 here is CASSPGVRAGATTDTQYF. The CDR3 DNA follows: TGTGCCAGCTCACCAGGAGTAAGAGCGGGAGCGACCACAGATACGCAGTATTTT.

This clone was recorded once. DNA of the CDR3: TGTGCCAGCAGCCCCCGGGGACTAGCGGGAGAAAACCTAAACCTGTACAATGAGCAGTTCTTC. It encodes CASSPRGLAGENLNLYNEQFF. The chain joins TRBV21-1 to TRBJ2-1; the tabulated D call, TRBD2, remains unverified against the DNA. TRBV21-1 is an annotated pseudogene. The CDR3 runs to 21 residues.

This chain uses TRBV15 with TRBJ2-1; 13 nucleotides match TRBD2. The J segment lost 0 bases and the V segment lost 1 base, leaving 6 bases of the junction unmatched. The CDR3 loop spans 19 amino acids. CDR1 and CDR2 from the germline V gene are LNHNV and YYDKDF (reference sequence). Here the CDR3 reads CATSRARLAGGSSYNEQFF. CDR3 DNA: TGTGCCACCAGCAGAGCTCGACTAGCGGGAGGAAGCTCCTACAATGAGCAGTTCTTC. The variable domain in full, completed from reference TRBV15 and TRBJ2-1, reads DAMVIQNPRYQVTQFGKPVTLSCSQTLNHNVMYWYQQKSSQAPKLLFHYYDKDFNNEADTPDNFQSRRPNTSFCFLDIRSPGLGDTAMYLCATSRARLAGGSSYNEQFFGPGTRLTVL.

The chain has TRBV28 and TRBJ2-7; a possible D gene is TRBD1 (6 bases). CDR1 is MDHEN, CDR2 SYDVKM, per germline. The CDR3 length is 16 residues. V dropped 3 bases and J dropped 0 bases, with 15 bases sitting between them. The CDR3, as DNA: TGTGCCAGCAGTTTTTCCCCCGGGACACCCTCCTACGAGCAGTACTTC. It codes for CASSFSPGTPSYEQYF.

This sequence joins TRBV9 and TRBJ2-5, with D possibly matching TRBD1 (6 bases). Germline loops: CDR1 SGDLS, CDR2 YYNGEE. The CDR3 runs 15 residues. The germline V and J ends were trimmed by 4 bases and 0 bases, with 13 bases remaining between them. The CDR3, as DNA: TGTGCCAGCAGCACCAGCGACAGGTACCAAGAGACCCAGTACTTC. Translated: CASSTSDRYQETQYF. Full variable domain (outside the CDR3, taken from reference TRBV9 and TRBJ2-5): DSGVTQTPKHLITATGQRVTLRCSPRSGDLSVYWYQQSLDQGLQFLIQYYNGEERAKGNILERFSAQQFPDLHSELNLSSLELGDSALYFCASSTSDRYQETQYFGPGTRLLVL.

This clone has just a few counts. The J gene is TRBJ2-3, the V gene TRBV9; the match to TRBD1 covers 9 bases. The V and J ends lost 4 bases and 2 bases, in that order; junction bases with no gene match: 8. This CDR3 has 16 amino acids. Germline values: CDR1 SGDLS, CDR2 YYNGEE. The CDR3 nucleotides are TGTGCCAGCAGCCGCAGGGGACAGGGCTCCACAGATACGCAGTATTTT. It encodes CASSRRGQGSTDTQYF.

The rearrangement joins TRBV7-9 to TRBJ2-5, with 8 nucleotides matching TRBD2. This CDR3 spans 16 amino acids. With 5 bases clipped from V and 4 bases from J, the junction kept 12 bases outside the gene matches. Germline V CDR1 and CDR2: SEHNR, FQNEAQ (reference sequence). In DNA, the CDR3 is TGTGCCAGCAGCCCCGCTCAGGCTACTAGCGGAGAGACCCAGTACTTC. This translates into CASSPAQATSGETQYF.

The V and J genes are TRBV5-6 and TRBJ1-1; D unresolved. Germline CDR1 SGHDT, CDR2 YYEEEE. The CDR3 length is 11 residues. V was cut by 4 bases and J by 6 bases, with 7 bases left in between. CDR3: CASSQRAEAFF. In DNA, the CDR3 is TGTGCCAGCAGCCAGCGCGCTGAAGCTTTCTTT.

The chain links TRBV28 to TRBJ2-7; D might be TRBD2 (6 bases). This CDR3 contains 15 residues. Trimming took 6 bases from V and 5 from J, leaving 20 bases between them. From germline, CDR1 is MDHEN and CDR2 SYDVKM. CDR3 protein: CASSPPLTSRHEQYF. The CDR3 DNA sequence: TGTGCCAGCAGCCCGCCCCTGACTAGTCGGCACGAGCAGTACTTC.

The chain is built from TRBV6-5 and TRBJ2-2; 7 nucleotides agree with TRBD2. V lost 6 bases and J lost 0; bases outside the gene matches: 1. The CDR3 spans 14 residues. Looked up from germline, CDR1 is MNHEY and CDR2 is SVGAGI. CDR3 loop: CASRAGANTGELFF. CDR3 nucleotide sequence: TGTGCCAGCAGGGCGGGGGCGAACACCGGGGAGCTGTTTTTT.

This clone was picked up a small number of times. V usage is TRBV29-1 and J usage is TRBJ1-1; D gene unclear. V was clipped by 5 bases and J by 0 bases, with 4 bases between them. Germline V gives CDR1 SQVTM, CDR2 ANQGSEA. The CDR3 consists of 11 residues. The CDR3 sequence: CSVLLNTEAFF. Written as DNA, the CDR3 is TGCAGCGTTCTACTGAACACTGAAGCTTTCTTT.